These 30 T cell receptor beta chains were all obtained from the same sample, sequenced in a study of CD8 T cells in ankylosing spondylitis. Study-level results: What seemed typical of ankylosing spondylitis blood was a TCR beta motif built from roughly eight highly homologous variants.

These receptors lack a known antigen. From the 5' RACE reads, TCRdb called clonotypes with MiXCR, one entry per CDR3 protein. The table records about 400,000 distinct CDR3 sequences, more than 20% of them present only once. The sample comprised blood, either unsorted or a sorted T cell fraction (not recorded which). The source of these receptors is a male donor with ankylosing spondylitis.

The chain recombines TRBV12-3 or TRBV12-4 with TRBJ2-1, with D perhaps TRBD1 or TRBD2 (6 bases each). The CDR3 sequence is 15 residues long. The germline V and J ends were trimmed by 7 bases and 2 bases, with 15 bases remaining between them. The CDR3 DNA follows: TGTGCCAGCACGGGGGCGGGGATCACCTACAATGAGCAGTTCTTC. Amino acids: CASTGAGITYNEQFF.

V and J are TRBV19 and TRBJ1-1; D possibly corresponds to TRBD1 (5 bases). Deletions cut 2 bases from V and 7 bases from J, with 20 bases between. Germline assignment: CDR1 LNHDA and CDR2 SQIVND (reference sequence). The CDR3 sequence is 16 residues long. CDR3 bases: TGTGCCAGTAGTATAAGCAGGGCGAGTTTTAAGAGTGAAGCTTTCTTT. It specifies CASSISRASFKSEAFF. Using reference TRBV19 and TRBJ1-1 for the parts outside the CDR3, the full variable domain is DGGITQSPKYLFRKEGQNVTLSCEQNLNHDAMYWYRQDPGQGLRLIYYSQIVNDFQKGDIAEGYSVSREKKESFPLTVTSAQKNPTAFYLCASSISRASFKSEAFFGQGTRLTVV.

For the CDR3, the DNA is TGTGCCAGCAGCCCCGCTGGGGGGGGACAGCTCAATGAGCAGTTCTTC. This gives the protein CASSPAGGGQLNEQFF. The chain joins TRBV7-9 to TRBJ2-1; the D call may be TRBD1 or TRBD2 (7 bases each). V was shortened by 5 bases and J by 6 bases, with 20 bases between the two germline ends. The V gene's germline CDR1 is SEHNR and CDR2 FQNEAQ (reference sequence). The CDR3 consists of 16 residues.

The CDR3 DNA is TGTGCTAGTGGTTTGCCCTACAATGAGCAGTTCTTC. This sequence encodes CASGLPYNEQFF. V is TRBV12-5 and J is TRBJ2-1; the D is unclear. Germline values: CDR1 LGHNT, CDR2 FRNRAP. The CDR3 consists of 12 residues. Trimming pared 2 bases from V and 2 bases from J, leaving 1 base between. The full variable domain, in which reference TRBV12-5 and TRBJ2-1 provide the parts outside the CDR3, is DARVTQTPRHKVTEMGQEVTMRCQPILGHNTVFWYRQTMMQGLELLAYFRNRAPLDDSGMPKDRFSAEMPDATLATLKIQPSEPRDSAVYFCASGLPYNEQFFGPGTRLTVL.

This clonotype was detected only once. J is TRBJ2-2 and V is TRBV6-2 or TRBV6-3; tentative D call: TRBD2 (5 bases). The CDR3 sequence is 17 residues long. V dropped 0 bases and J dropped 2 bases, with 13 bases sitting between them. CDR1 is MNHEY, CDR2 SVGEGT, per germline. The CDR3 loop reads CASSYSIGLANTGELFF. The CDR3 region has the DNA TGTGCCAGCAGTTACTCGATAGGGCTAGCTAACACCGGGGAGCTGTTTTTT.

The V and J genes are TRBV7-9 and TRBJ1-4, with 9 nucleotides matching TRBD1. The CDR3 spans 17 residues. Trimming at V came to 1 base and at J to 5 bases, leaving 8 bases not matched to a gene. The germline V gene encodes CDR1 SEHNR and CDR2 FQNEAQ (reference sequence). This chain's CDR3 is CASSLGTGDLANEKLFF. In DNA, the CDR3 is TGTGCCAGCAGCTTAGGGACAGGGGACCTCGCCAATGAAAAACTGTTTTTT.

V is TRBV20-1 and J is TRBJ2-5; D is perhaps TRBD1 or TRBD2 (5 bases each). V lost 4 bases and J lost 5, with 17 bases in between. CDR1 is DFQATT, CDR2 SNEGSKA, per germline (reference sequence). CDR3 length: 14 residues. The CDR3 region has the DNA TGCAGTGCTACCAGGGACCGCGTCGGCGAGACCCAGTACTTC. Protein product: CSATRDRVGETQYF.

This clonotype occurred a few times. CDR3 nucleotide sequence: TGTGCCATCAGTGAGCTTCTATCCTACGAGCAGTACTTC. Its protein is CAISELLSYEQYF. The chain has TRBV10-3 and TRBJ2-7; no definite D call. Germline lookup yields CDR1 ENHRY and CDR2 SYGVKD. V was trimmed by 2 bases and J by 1 base, leaving 6 bases between them. This CDR3 spans 13 amino acids.

The chain has TRBV4-2 and TRBJ2-1; 9 bases line up with TRBD2. Trimming removed 4 bases from V and 0 bases from J; junction bases left unmatched: 4. Germline CDR1 is LGHNA and CDR2 is YNFKEQ. The length of the CDR3 is 16 residues. The CDR3: CASSLASGNSYNEQFF. The DNA for the CDR3 is TGTGCCAGCAGCCTGGCTAGCGGGAACTCCTACAATGAGCAGTTCTTC.

The CDR3 DNA reads as TGTGCCAGTATCACGGGGCCGGGACAGGGGGCAGACTATGGCTACACCTTC. This translates into CASITGPGQGADYGYTF. The genes are TRBV19 and TRBJ1-2; 12 nucleotides match TRBD1. Losses at the gene ends were 7 bases for V and 3 bases for J; bases not matched to a gene: 12. CDR3 length: 17 amino acids. Germline CDR1 reads LNHDA; CDR2 reads SQIVND (reference sequence).

This clonotype has a handful of counts. CDR3: CASSTIGTSIYEQYF. CDR3 DNA sequence: TGTGCCAGCAGCACGATCGGGACTAGCATTTACGAGCAGTACTTC. The rearrangement links TRBV28 to TRBJ2-7, with TRBD2 identical over 9 bases. The CDR3 totals 15 residues. The germline CDR1 and CDR2 sequences are MDHEN and SYDVKM. V shed 6 bases, J shed 4 bases, and the junction held 10 bases outside the gene matches.

This clonotype was seen repeatedly, ten times or more. This rearrangement joins TRBV20-1 to TRBJ1-6; 8 nucleotides align to TRBD1. The V gene end was trimmed by 6 bases and the J gene end by 9 bases; junction bases not matched to a gene: 7. The CDR3 spans 13 residues. Germline assignment: CDR1 DFQATT and CDR2 SNEGSKA (reference sequence). CDR3 coding DNA: TGCAGTGCACAGGGGGGGTCCTTTTCACCCCTCCACTTT. It encodes CSAQGGSFSPLHF.

The chain employs TRBV7-9 and TRBJ2-5; D perhaps matches TRBD2 (6 bases). Trimming stripped 5 bases from V and 5 bases from J, with 18 bases between. The CDR3 sequence is 15 residues long. Germline CDR1 SEHNR, CDR2 FQNEAQ (reference sequence). The CDR3 DNA is TGTGCCAGCAGCCGCGGGACCGATCCGTTGGAGACCCAGTACTTC. Amino acids: CASSRGTDPLETQYF.

CDR3 DNA: TGTGCCAGCAGCAGATACAACACCGGGGAGCTGTTTTTT. Translation gives CASSRYNTGELFF. The chain joins TRBV7-3 to TRBJ2-2, with D unclear. The CDR3 has 13 residues. CDR1 and CDR2 from the germline V gene are SGHTA and FQGTGA. Trimming cost V 5 bases and J 2 bases, with 6 bases left between them. The full variable domain, in which reference TRBV7-3 and TRBJ2-2 provide the parts outside the CDR3, is GAGVSQTPSNKVTEKGKYVELRCDPISGHTALYWYRQSLGQGPEFLIYFQGTGAADDSGLPNDRFFAVRPEGSVSTLKIQRTERGDSAVYLCASSRYNTGELFFGEGSRLTVL.

The V and J genes are TRBV21-1 and TRBJ1-1; the table names TRBD1, a call not compared with the DNA. TRBV21-1 is a known pseudogene. The CDR3 totals 17 residues. CDR3 in amino acids: CASSKGLRQGVNTEAFF. The CDR3 coding sequence is TGTGCCAGCAGCAAAGGACTTAGACAGGGAGTGAACACTGAAGCTTTCTTT.

This clonotype was observed a handful of times. The rearrangement links TRBV7-2 to TRBJ2-3; 15 nucleotides align to TRBD2. CDR1 is SGHTA and CDR2 is FQGNSA in the germline V gene. The CDR3 length is 17 residues. Trimming removed 0 bases from V and 8 bases from J; junction bases left unmatched: 6. The CDR3 spells CASSLAGLAGGPGTQYF. CDR3 nucleotide sequence: TGTGCCAGCAGCTTAGCCGGACTAGCGGGAGGGCCGGGTACGCAGTATTTT.

The gene calls are TRBV6-5 and TRBJ2-1, with a tentative D call TRBD2 (6 bases). The CDR3 contains 16 residues. V lost 0 bases and J lost 7, with 16 bases in between. Germline lookup yields CDR1 MNHEY and CDR2 SVGAGI. The CDR3 spells CASSYSNGRGGNEQFF. The CDR3 DNA reads TGTGCCAGCAGTTACTCGAATGGGAGAGGAGGGAATGAGCAGTTCTTC.

This clonotype was recorded a few times. The chain combines TRBV10-3 with TRBJ2-7; 7 bases map to TRBD1. Per germline, CDR1 ENHRY and CDR2 SYGVKD. CDR3 length: 14 residues. The ends lost 5 bases at V and 5 bases at J; junction bases unmatched: 9. The CDR3 DNA follows: TGTGCCATCAGTTCCGGGACAGTTCGGGACGAGCAGTACTTC. It yields the protein CAISSGTVRDEQYF.

This clonotype was seen a few times. The rearrangement links TRBV20-1 to TRBJ2-3, with 8 nucleotides matching TRBD1. The CDR3 totals 13 residues. Looked up from germline, CDR1 is DFQATT and CDR2 is SNEGSKA (reference sequence). The ends lost 6 bases at V and 1 base at J; junction bases unmatched: 3. The CDR3 bases are TGCAGTGCCAGGGGGCCGGGCACAGATACGCAGTATTTT. Protein: CSARGPGTDTQYF.

The gene calls are TRBV11-1 and TRBJ2-3, with 8 bases that match TRBD1. The CDR3 has 19 amino acids. V lost 3 bases, J lost 0 bases, and 14 bases stayed unmatched. Germline V gene sequence: CDR1 SGHAT, CDR2 FQDESV (reference sequence). As DNA, the CDR3 is TGTGCCAGCAGCTTCGCTGGGACAGGACGGATTGCTAGCACAGATACGCAGTATTTT. It translates to CASSFAGTGRIASTDTQYF.

This rearrangement joins TRBV3-1 to TRBJ1-6, with no clear D. Germline values: CDR1 LGHDT, CDR2 YNNKEL (reference sequence). The ends were cut back, 4 bases at V and 9 bases at J, with 13 bases in the middle. The CDR3 spans 14 residues. The CDR3 sequence is CASSPEGLSSPLHF. The CDR3 bases are TGTGCCAGCAGCCCAGAGGGATTAAGTTCACCCCTCCACTTT. Full variable domain (rest looked up from reference TRBV3-1 and TRBJ1-6): DTAVSQTPKYLVTQMGNDKSIKCEQNLGHDTMYWYKQDSKKFLKIMFSYNNKELIINETVPNRFSPKSPDKAHLNLHINSLELGDSAVYFCASSPEGLSSPLHFGNGTRLTVT.

The chain joins TRBV20-1 to TRBJ2-5, with TRBD1 identical over 9 bases. Germline V gene sequence: CDR1 DFQATT, CDR2 SNEGSKA (reference sequence). With 6 bases clipped from V and 2 bases from J, the junction kept 13 bases outside the gene matches. This CDR3 spans 16 amino acids. The chain's CDR3 is CSATAYTGTGQETQYF. The CDR3 nucleotides are TGCAGTGCGACCGCCTACACCGGGACAGGGCAAGAGACCCAGTACTTC.

The J gene is TRBJ2-5, the V gene TRBV5-1, with D perhaps TRBD1 (6 bases). This CDR3 has 14 residues. Deletions cut 3 bases from V and 4 bases from J, with 13 bases between. Germline V gene lookup returns CDR1 SGHRS and CDR2 YFSETQ. CDR3 protein: CASSSPGQGETQYF. The DNA of the CDR3 is TGCGCCAGCAGCTCCCCGGGACAAGGAGAGACCCAGTACTTC.

The chain links TRBV5-1 to TRBJ2-7, with 7 positions matching TRBD2. The CDR3 is 15 amino acids. V lost 3 bases, J lost 6 bases, and 12 bases stayed unmatched. The germline gives CDR1 SGHRS, CDR2 YFSETQ. CDR3 DNA: TGCGCCAGCAGCTCCGGGGGAGGGTCCCCCGCCGAGCAGTACTTC. Its protein is CASSSGGGSPAEQYF.

This clonotype came up a few times. The V and J genes are TRBV6-1 and TRBJ2-5; 7 nucleotides match TRBD1. Germline-derived CDR1 and CDR2 are MNHNS and SASEGT. The CDR3 sequence is 18 residues long. V dropped 5 bases and J dropped 5; count of bases not matched to a gene: 20. The CDR3 bases are TGTGCCAGCAGTAAAAGGGCACAGGGGAAGATGAAGTGGGAGACCCAGTACTTC. Its translation: CASSKRAQGKMKWETQYF.

This clonotype was recorded many times. This chain links TRBV14 with TRBJ2-4; D remains unclear. Trimming took off 1 base at V and 0 bases at J, with 10 bases between the two ends. From germline, CDR1 is SGHDN and CDR2 FVKESK. The CDR3 consists of 16 residues. In DNA, the CDR3 is TGTGCCAGCAGCCAAGGGGTGCTACTAGCCAAAAACATTCAGTACTTC. Protein: CASSQGVLLAKNIQYF.

V and J are TRBV18 and TRBJ2-7, with TRBD1 matching 7 bases. Germline V gives CDR1 KGHSH, CDR2 LQKENI. Trimming at V came to 5 bases and at J to 3 bases, leaving 7 bases not matched to a gene. This CDR3 contains 14 residues. The CDR3 region is CASSRDSRDYEQYF. CDR3 coding DNA: TGTGCCAGCTCAAGGGACAGTCGGGACTACGAGCAGTACTTC.

The chain links TRBV4-1 to TRBJ2-3; TRBD2 agrees at 11 bases. Germline CDR1 MGHRA, CDR2 YSYEKL. This CDR3 spans 17 amino acids. J was trimmed by 5 bases and V by 0 bases; bases with no gene match: 7. The CDR3 DNA sequence: TGCGCCAGCAGCCAAGATGCGAGACTAGCGGGAATAGATACGCAGTATTTT. Translated: CASSQDARLAGIDTQYF.

CDR3 nucleotides: TGTGCCAGCAGTTACTCGGGGGGGAGGGGGTCCTACGAGCAGTACTTC. Encoded protein: CASSYSGGRGSYEQYF. V and J are TRBV6-5 and TRBJ2-7, with D perhaps TRBD2 (7 bases). Germline assignment: CDR1 MNHEY and CDR2 SVGAGI. This CDR3 has 16 residues. Trimming took off 0 bases at V and 1 base at J, with 13 bases between the two ends.

This clonotype was seen a single time. This chain links TRBV20-1 with TRBJ2-5; D is uncertain. Germline V gives CDR1 DFQATT, CDR2 SNEGSKA (reference sequence). V lost 6 bases and J lost 4, with 15 bases in between. The length of the CDR3 is 13 residues. The CDR3 loop is CSATDPGPETQYF. The CDR3 DNA reads as TGCAGTGCCACGGATCCTGGTCCAGAGACCCAGTACTTC.